These 16 T cell receptor beta chains were sequenced from one sample in a study of OX40 agonist ivuxolimab in advanced cancers. Measured with immunoSEQ multiplex PCR; TCRdb has only the in-frame clones, and not every one. The data hold tens of thousands of clones, with around 86% observed a single time. The sequenced sample was CD4+ or CD8+ T cells sorted from blood, obtained in a trial of the OX40 agonist ivuxolimab. Source of these receptors: an adult with an advanced solid tumor such as melanoma, head and neck, liver or kidney cancer.

V and J are TRBV7-2 and TRBJ2-7; perhaps TRBD2 as D (5 bases). Trimming stripped 5 bases from V and 3 bases from J, with 17 bases between. CDR1 SGHTA and CDR2 FQGNSA come from the germline V gene. The CDR3 consists of 15 residues. The CDR3: CASSPGALAVYEQYF. The CDR3 DNA follows: TGTGCCAGCAGCCCCGGAGCCCTAGCAGTCTACGAGCAGTACTTC. Complete variable domain (other parts from reference TRBV7-2 and TRBJ2-7): GAGVSQSPSNKVTEKGKDVELRCDPISGHTALYWYRQSLGQGLEFLIYFQGNSAPDKSGLPSDRFSAERTGGSVSTLTIQRTQQEDSAVYLCASSPGALAVYEQYFGPGTRLTVT.

The gene calls are TRBV6-5 and TRBJ1-6, with D possibly being TRBD1 (5 bases). The V gene lost 5 bases and the J gene lost 8 bases, with 13 bases spanning the gap. Germline loops: CDR1 MNHEY, CDR2 SVGAGI. The CDR3 runs 14 residues. This chain's CDR3 is CASSLRDGDSPLHF. The CDR3 DNA is TGTGCCAGCAGTCTCCGGGACGGAGATTCACCCCTCCACTTT.

The genes are TRBV2 and TRBJ2-3, with a possible D match to TRBD1 (6 bases). The CDR3 covers 16 residues. With 4 bases removed from V and 1 base from J, the gap between germline ends came to 15 bases. CDR1 is SNHLY and CDR2 is FYNNEI in the germline V gene. CDR3 sequence reads: CASSGENRAGTDTQYF. As DNA, the CDR3 is TGTGCCAGCAGTGGGGAAAACAGGGCCGGCACAGATACGCAGTATTTT.

This clone was recorded once. The chain recombines TRBV7-2 with TRBJ1-4; D remains unclear. This CDR3 contains 13 residues. CDR1 and CDR2 from the germline V gene are SGHTA and FQGNSA. V lost 5 bases, J lost 3 bases, and 7 bases lay in between. CDR3 in DNA: TGTGCCAGCAGCCCGCCTTCTAATGAAAAACTGTTTTTT. It codes for CASSPPSNEKLFF.

This sequence joins TRBV10-3 and TRBJ2-5; 10 bases map to TRBD2. This CDR3 is built from 14 residues. With 4 bases clipped from V and 5 bases from J, the junction kept 4 bases outside the gene matches. CDR1 is ENHRY and CDR2 is SYGVKD in the germline V gene. This CDR3 is CAISGAGGTETQYF. The CDR3 nucleotides are TGTGCCATCAGTGGAGCGGGGGGGACTGAGACCCAGTACTTC.

The chain is built from TRBV9 and TRBJ1-2, with 7 bases lining up with TRBD1. The CDR3 sequence is 15 residues long. CDR1 is SGDLS, CDR2 YYNGEE, per germline. V dropped 4 bases and J dropped 5; count of bases not matched to a gene: 11. The CDR3: CASSTHRDSLYGYTF. The CDR3 coding sequence is TGTGCCAGCAGCACCCACCGGGACAGTTTATATGGCTACACCTTC.

This clone was seen a handful of times. The CDR3 region is CASSYSGRRTTGQYF. CDR3 nucleotide sequence: TGTGCCAGCAGTTACTCGGGTCGCCGGACTACCGGGCAGTACTTC. The chain links TRBV6-5 to TRBJ2-7; TRBD2 is a possible D gene (6 bases). The CDR3 is made up of 15 amino acids. Germline lookup yields CDR1 MNHEY and CDR2 SVGAGI. Trimming stripped 0 bases from V and 9 bases from J, with 18 bases between.

This chain uses TRBV2 with TRBJ1-5; D unclear. Germline CDR1 reads SNHLY; CDR2 reads FYNNEI. V was shortened by 6 bases and J by 1 base, with 13 bases between the two germline ends. The CDR3 totals 15 residues. This CDR3 is CASRVEDSSNQPQHF. The CDR3 DNA follows: TGTGCCAGCAGGGTGGAGGATTCAAGCAATCAGCCCCAGCATTTT. The full variable domain, completed using reference TRBV2 and TRBJ1-5, is EPEVTQTPSHQVTQMGQEVILRCVPISNHLYFYWYRQILGQKVEFLVSFYNNEISEKSEIFDDQFSVERPDGSNFTLKIRSTKLEDSAMYFCASRVEDSSNQPQHFGDGTRLSIL.

Notes on this clone: One end of the junction varies from germline; a read error may be responsible. The chain combines TRBV6-5 with TRBJ2-5; unclear D gene. Germline CDR1 is MNHEY and CDR2 is SVGAGI. CDR3 length equals 13 residues. For the CDR3, the DNA is TGTGCCAGCAGTCCGCCCGGGCAAGGGACCCAGTACTTC. Amino acids: CASSPPGQGTQYF.

The chain joins TRBV14 to TRBJ1-6; 9 nucleotides line up with TRBD1. Trimming removed 2 bases from V and 9 bases from J; junction bases left unmatched: 5. The CDR3 is 15 residues long. Per germline, CDR1 SGHDN and CDR2 FVKESK. DNA of the CDR3: TGTGCCAGCAGCCAAAGGACAGGGGTGGCTTCACCCCTCCACTTT. Protein sequence: CASSQRTGVASPLHF. Looking up the rest from reference TRBV14 and TRBJ1-6 gives the full variable domain: EAGVTQFPSHSVIEKGQTVTLRCDPISGHDNLYWYRRVMGKEIKFLLHFVKESKQDESGMPNNRFLAERTGGTYSTLKVQPAELEDSGVYFCASSQRTGVASPLHFGNGTRLTVT.

The chain combines TRBV6-5 with TRBJ1-3; D is unclear. Germline V gene sequence: CDR1 MNHEY, CDR2 SVGAGI. This CDR3 has 16 residues. The germline V and J ends were trimmed by 0 bases and 0 bases, with 9 bases remaining between them. Here the CDR3 reads CASSYSIPSSGNTIYF. The CDR3, as DNA: TGTGCCAGCAGTTACTCGATACCCTCCTCTGGAAACACCATATATTTT.

This clone has more than one count but fewer than ten. J is TRBJ1-2 and V is TRBV6-4; weak D call: TRBD1 (5 bases). Germline V gene sequence: CDR1 MRHNA, CDR2 SNTAGT. The CDR3 consists of 15 residues. Trimming cost V 2 bases and J 0 bases, with 10 bases left between them. The CDR3 here is CASSDGGVANYGYTF. DNA of the CDR3: TGTGCCAGCAGTGACGGGGGGGTCGCTAACTATGGCTACACCTTC.

This chain links TRBV11-2 with TRBJ1-2, with 8 bases matching TRBD1. CDR1 and CDR2 from the germline V gene are SGHAT and FQNNGV. V gave up 3 bases and J gave up 6 bases; unmatched junction bases: 6. The CDR3 consists of 14 residues. CDR3 DNA sequence: TGTGCCAGCAGCTTCAATCAGGGGGCTGATGGCTACACCTTC. Encoded protein: CASSFNQGADGYTF.

In this sample, this clone turned up once. One end of the junction is discordant with germline, which a read error may explain. The chain links TRBV18 to TRBJ2-7, with D hard to call. Germline V gives CDR1 KGHSH, CDR2 LQKENI. This CDR3 has 12 residues. CDR3 bases: TGTGCCAGCTCACCACCCGAAGGGTGGGGATTCTTT. Translating it yields CASSPPEGWGFF. Full variable domain (missing parts from reference TRBV18 and TRBJ2-7): NAGVMQNPRHLVRRRGQEARLRCSPMKGHSHVYWYRQLPEEGLKFMVYLQKENIIDESGMPKERFSAEFPKEGPSILRIQQVVRGDSAAYFCASSPPEGWGFFGPGTRLTVT.

The chain links TRBV6-5 to TRBJ2-7; possible D gene TRBD2, 7 bases. The ends were cut back, 10 bases at V and 2 bases at J, with 15 bases in the middle. The germline CDR1 and CDR2 sequences are MNHEY and SVGAGI. The CDR3 is 13 amino acids. CDR3 DNA sequence: TGTGCCACCCGGGGGGCAGGGGCCTACGAGCAGTACTTC. This translates into CATRGAGAYEQYF.

The chain recombines TRBV6-5 with TRBJ2-7; 10 bases are a match to TRBD2. CDR3 length equals 15 residues. Looked up from germline, CDR1 is MNHEY and CDR2 is SVGAGI. V gave up 6 bases and J gave up 2 bases; unmatched junction bases: 7. The CDR3 is CASSSTSGRTYEQYF. In DNA form, the CDR3 reads TGTGCCAGCAGCTCGACTAGCGGGCGAACCTACGAGCAGTACTTC.